This T cell receptor beta chain was identified in a study of blood T cell repertoires in COVID-19. Germline CDR1 reads SNHLY; CDR2 reads FYNNEI. The CDR3 length is 12 residues. V lost 10 bases, J lost 7 bases, and 6 bases stayed unmatched. Using immunoSEQ multiplex PCR, the repertoire was profiled, and TCRdb retains in-frame clones only, with some absent. The sample lists some 320,000 clones, more than 70% seen once, with 5.3% in the top ten. This clone was detected only once. This sequence joins TRBV2 and TRBJ1-2; TRBD1 matches 10 bases. The origin of this receptor is a woman aged 25-40 years who had recovered from COVID-19. Specimen: PBMCs or T cells enriched from blood (not recorded which). DNA of the CDR3: TGTGCCATTGACAGGGGGCGAAGTGGCTACACCTTC. Amino acid sequence: CAIDRGRSGYTF.